Each of the 26 T cell receptor beta chains below was sequenced from the same sample in a study of chronic HIV infection and antiretroviral therapy. TCRdb itself ran the 5' RACE reads through MiXCR, one entry per CDR3 protein. The sample holds 39,000 or so distinct CDR3 sequences, roughly 8.8% seen once. The sample consisted of peripheral blood. The origin of the receptors is an adult who had HIV and had not received antiretroviral therapy, or was an uninfected healthy control (not recorded which).

The rearrangement uses TRBV14 and TRBJ1-2; weak D call: TRBD1 (5 bases). This CDR3 is 17 amino acids long. Trimming pared 0 bases from V and 8 bases from J, leaving 22 bases between. Looked up from germline, CDR1 is SGHDN and CDR2 is FVKESK. In nucleotides, the CDR3 is TGTGCCAGCAGCCAAGAAAGGGGTTCCTTTCCATTTTCCGGCTACACCTTC. The encoded protein is CASSQERGSFPFSGYTF.

By sample fraction, this clonotype is medium-sized. The chain has TRBV20-1 and TRBJ2-4; no reliable D call. Trimming stripped 2 bases from V and 0 bases from J, with 8 bases between. The germline V gene has CDR1 DFQATT and CDR2 SNEGSKA (reference sequence). The CDR3 covers 14 residues. DNA for the CDR3: TGCAGTGCTAGACTGAACCTAGCCAAAAACATTCAGTACTTC. The encoded protein is CSARLNLAKNIQYF.

The sample holds a few counts of this clonotype. The chain has TRBV5-1 and TRBJ2-1; 13 positions match TRBD2. Germline CDR1 SGHRS, CDR2 YFSETQ. The junction had 12 bases not matched to a gene; V was cut back by 6 bases and J by 6 bases. CDR3 length: 17 amino acids. This CDR3 reads CASTGLAGPAPSNEQFF. CDR3 coding DNA: TGCGCCAGCACGGGACTAGCGGGACCCGCCCCCTCCAATGAGCAGTTCTTC.

In its sample, this clonotype was seen a few times. This chain joins TRBV2 and TRBJ1-2; D not resolved. Germline CDR1 reads SNHLY; CDR2 reads FYNNEI. The CDR3 is 13 residues long. V was shortened by 4 bases and J by 2 bases, with 8 bases between the two germline ends. CDR3: CASSVVRNYGYTF. In nucleotides, the CDR3 is TGTGCCAGCAGTGTCGTTCGGAACTATGGCTACACCTTC.

This clonotype was recorded at least ten times. V and J are TRBV20-1 and TRBJ2-3; TRBD2 matches 9 bases. Trimming cost V 6 bases and J 1 base; bases outside gene matches: 5. This CDR3 has 14 residues. CDR1 DFQATT and CDR2 SNEGSKA come from the germline V gene (reference sequence). CDR3 nucleotides: TGCAGTGCAAGACTAGCGGAAGGCACAGATACGCAGTATTTT. This encodes CSARLAEGTDTQYF.

There are a few counts of this clonotype. The J gene is TRBJ1-2, the V gene TRBV11-1; 7 nucleotides agree with TRBD1. Germline loops: CDR1 SGHAT, CDR2 FQDESV (reference sequence). This CDR3 comprises 17 residues. V lost 9 bases to trimming and J lost 0 bases; unmatched junction nucleotides: 16. The CDR3 coding sequence is TGTGCCAGTACTCCGGGGACAGCTTCTTTTACTAACTATGGCTACACCTTC. Protein sequence: CASTPGTASFTNYGYTF.

This clonotype was seen a few times. This sequence joins TRBV29-1 and TRBJ2-1; D might be TRBD1 or TRBD2, each matching 5 bases. CDR3 length: 15 amino acids. Germline lookup yields CDR1 SQVTM and CDR2 ANQGSEA. V gave up 4 bases and J gave up 3 bases, with 16 bases separating them. The CDR3 DNA sequence: TGCAGCGTTGTAAGGGACGGTGGTTTCTACAATGAGCAGTTCTTC. Its protein is CSVVRDGGFYNEQFF.

In this sample, this clonotype turned up a few times. This chain links TRBV27 with TRBJ2-3, with 11 bases matching TRBD2. CDR1 is MNHEY and CDR2 is SMNVEV in the germline V gene (reference sequence). This CDR3 comprises 14 residues. V was pared by 2 bases and J by 7 bases, with 2 bases of the junction left unmatched. The CDR3, as DNA: TGTGCCAGCAGTTTAGGGACTAGCGGAAATACGCAGTATTTT. Its translation: CASSLGTSGNTQYF.

CDR3 sequence reads: CASSQVGGGSEKLFF. CDR3 coding DNA: TGCGCCAGCAGCCAAGTAGGGGGCGGCAGCGAAAAACTGTTTTTT. The rearrangement links TRBV4-3 to TRBJ1-4; 7 bases fit TRBD1. Germline CDR1 reads LGHNA; CDR2 reads YSLEER. The trim removed 1 base at V and 8 bases at J, leaving 7 bases unmatched. The CDR3 has 15 residues.

V gene TRBV6-4 combines with J gene TRBJ2-3, with D perhaps TRBD1 (6 bases). The V end lost 2 bases, the J end lost 4 bases, and 16 bases lay between the germline ends. This CDR3 has 16 amino acids. The V gene's germline CDR1 is MRHNA and CDR2 SNTAGT. The CDR3 DNA reads as TGTGCCAGCAGTGACAGGACAGTTTCTCGCCCAGATACGCAGTATTTT. Amino acid sequence: CASSDRTVSRPDTQYF.

The chain combines TRBV5-1 with TRBJ2-7, with 13 bases fitting TRBD2. This CDR3 is 14 amino acids long. V was clipped by 0 bases and J by 9 bases; unmatched bases: 3. Germline CDR1 and CDR2: SGHRS and YFSETQ. The CDR3 region is CASSLGLAGGSQYF. CDR3 DNA sequence: TGCGCCAGCAGCTTGGGACTAGCGGGAGGTTCGCAGTACTTC.

The V and J genes are TRBV2 and TRBJ2-5; 11 bases map to TRBD1. Germline V lookup: CDR1 SNHLY, CDR2 FYNNEI. Trimming at V came to 0 bases and at J to 5 bases, leaving 2 bases not matched to a gene. The CDR3 loop spans 15 amino acids. For the CDR3, the DNA is TGTGCCAGCAGTGAAGCGGGACAGGGGGGCGAGACCCAGTACTTC. It specifies CASSEAGQGGETQYF.

This rearrangement joins TRBV5-1 to TRBJ2-7; the D call may be TRBD1 or TRBD2 (5 bases each). The germline gives CDR1 SGHRS, CDR2 YFSETQ. V dropped 3 bases and J dropped 2 bases, with 9 bases sitting between them. The CDR3 totals 13 residues. The CDR3 is CASSSGRTYEQYF. DNA of the CDR3: TGCGCCAGCAGCTCGGGACGGACCTACGAGCAGTACTTC.

Many counts were recorded for this clonotype. The rearrangement links TRBV29-1 to TRBJ2-1; 10 bases map to TRBD2. Germline V gives CDR1 SQVTM, CDR2 ANQGSEA. The CDR3 has 16 residues. J lost 1 base, V lost 0 bases, and 3 bases had no gene match. CDR3 loop: CSVEEDSGRSYNEQFF. CDR3 nucleotide sequence: TGCAGCGTTGAAGAGGATAGCGGGAGGTCCTACAATGAGCAGTTCTTC.

This clonotype has ten or more counts. This chain uses TRBV28 with TRBJ1-4; a weak D match, TRBD1 (6 bases). V shed 10 bases and J shed 3 bases, with 12 bases lying between them. This CDR3 region has 13 residues. Germline CDR1 MDHEN, CDR2 SYDVKM. CDR3 sequence reads: CATQRGANEKLFF. The CDR3 nucleotides read TGTGCCACCCAGAGGGGGGCTAATGAAAAACTGTTTTTT.

V usage is TRBV27 and J usage is TRBJ1-1; D not certain. The CDR3 is 13 residues long. The V and J ends lost 3 bases and 1 base respectively, with 6 bases between them. Germline V gene data show CDR1 as MNHEY and CDR2 as SMNVEV (reference sequence). DNA of the CDR3: TGTGCCAGCAGTTTTTGGGGGAACACTGAAGCTTTCTTT. Amino acids: CASSFWGNTEAFF.

This clonotype showed up many times. The V call is TRBV4-1, the J call TRBJ1-2; unclear D gene. V dropped 0 bases and J dropped 1 base, with 6 bases sitting between them. The CDR3 covers 14 residues. Germline CDR1 is MGHRA and CDR2 is YSYEKL. Written as DNA, the CDR3 is TGCGCCAGCAGCCAAGATCAGTTTAACTATGGCTACACCTTC. It codes for CASSQDQFNYGYTF.

There are many counts of this clonotype. V gene TRBV2 combines with J gene TRBJ2-5, with TRBD2 matching over 11 bases. V was clipped by 5 bases and J by 1 base; unmatched bases: 3. The length of the CDR3 is 15 residues. Germline V CDR1 and CDR2: SNHLY, FYNNEI. The CDR3 is CASSNSGRVQETQYF. In DNA, the CDR3 is TGTGCCAGCAGTAATAGCGGGAGGGTCCAAGAGACCCAGTACTTC. Together with reference TRBV2 and TRBJ2-5, the CDR3 gives the full variable domain: EPEVTQTPSHQVTQMGQEVILRCVPISNHLYFYWYRQILGQKVEFLVSFYNNEISEKSEIFDDQFSVERPDGSNFTLKIRSTKLEDSAMYFCASSNSGRVQETQYFGPGTRLLVL.

The CDR3 DNA reads TGTGCCAGCTCACCCACAGCTATGAACACTGAAGCTTTCTTT. It codes for CASSPTAMNTEAFF. This chain links TRBV18 with TRBJ1-1; D is unclear. Deletions cut 3 bases from V and 0 bases from J, with 8 bases between. This CDR3 comprises 14 residues. Germline assignment: CDR1 KGHSH and CDR2 LQKENI.

The V and J genes are TRBV6-5 and TRBJ2-3; a possible D gene is TRBD2 (5 bases). The CDR3 contains 12 residues. V lost 2 bases, J lost 8 bases, and 8 bases lay in between. Germline V gives CDR1 MNHEY, CDR2 SVGAGI. Here the CDR3 reads CASSYEGGTQYF. The DNA for the CDR3 is TGTGCCAGCAGTTACGAGGGTGGTACGCAGTATTTT.

This clonotype was detected many times. The chain is built from TRBV28 and TRBJ2-2; D is perhaps TRBD2 (6 bases). Looked up from germline, CDR1 is MDHEN and CDR2 is SYDVKM. The CDR3 totals 15 residues. Trimming removed 7 bases at V and 2 bases at J, with 14 bases between. The CDR3 bases are TGTGCCAGCAATATCGGGGGAATCAACACCGGGGAGCTGTTTTTT. As protein: CASNIGGINTGELFF.

This clonotype was picked up a small number of times. This chain connects TRBV7-3 to TRBJ2-2, with unresolved D. CDR3 length equals 13 residues. V lost 5 bases and J lost 6, with 10 bases in between. Germline CDR1 is SGHTA and CDR2 is FQGTGA. The DNA of the CDR3 is TGTGCCAGCAGCATGAGTGGTGCCGGGGAGCTGTTTTTT. The encoded protein is CASSMSGAGELFF.

Comments on this clonotype: A read error may explain this, as a much larger clone is one base away. The chain combines TRBV28 with TRBJ1-1; D might be TRBD1 (5 bases). Trimming pared 5 bases from V and 12 bases from J, leaving 22 bases between. The CDR3 is 14 amino acids. The V gene's germline CDR1 is MDHEN and CDR2 SYDVKM. The CDR3 region has the DNA TGTGCCAGCAGTCGTCAACAGGCGCCTCGAATTACTTTCTTT. This codes for CASSRQQAPRITFF.

The V and J genes are TRBV28 and TRBJ1-4; TRBD1 might be the D (6 bases). This CDR3 is built from 15 residues. Trimming shortened V by 5 bases and J by 5 bases, and 15 bases separated the two germline ends. Germline V gene lookup returns CDR1 MDHEN and CDR2 SYDVKM. The CDR3 reads CASSPQGIGNEKLFF. The CDR3 nucleotides read TGTGCCAGCAGTCCCCAGGGGATCGGAAATGAAAAACTGTTTTTT.

The table lists this clonotype with many counts. The chain links TRBV5-1 to TRBJ2-3; 7 bases are shared with TRBD2. This CDR3 is 15 amino acids long. Per germline, CDR1 SGHRS and CDR2 YFSETQ. The V segment lost 2 bases and the J segment 2 bases; nucleotides outside the gene matches: 5. CDR3 sequence: CASSFGRGATDTQYF. The CDR3 bases are TGCGCCAGCAGCTTTGGGAGGGGAGCCACAGATACGCAGTATTTT.

This clonotype was observed a handful of times. J is TRBJ2-1 and V is TRBV29-1; D perhaps matches TRBD1 (6 bases). This CDR3 is 11 amino acids long. V was trimmed by 4 bases and J by 8 bases, leaving 9 bases between them. The germline V gene encodes CDR1 SQVTM and CDR2 ANQGSEA. Here the CDR3 reads CSVGPGDEQFF. The CDR3 DNA follows: TGCAGCGTTGGGCCAGGGGATGAGCAGTTCTTC.